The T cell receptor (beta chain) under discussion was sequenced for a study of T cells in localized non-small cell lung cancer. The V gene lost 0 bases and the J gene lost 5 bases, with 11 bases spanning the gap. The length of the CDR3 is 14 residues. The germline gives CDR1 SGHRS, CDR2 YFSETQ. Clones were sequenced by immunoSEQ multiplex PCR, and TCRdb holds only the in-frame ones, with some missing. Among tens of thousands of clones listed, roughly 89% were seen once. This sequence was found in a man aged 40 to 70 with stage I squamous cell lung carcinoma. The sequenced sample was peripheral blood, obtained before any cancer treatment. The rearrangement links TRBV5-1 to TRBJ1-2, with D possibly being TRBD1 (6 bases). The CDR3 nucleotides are TGCGCCAGCAGCTTGGAGTCAGGGGCGTATGGCTACACCTTC. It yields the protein CASSLESGAYGYTF.